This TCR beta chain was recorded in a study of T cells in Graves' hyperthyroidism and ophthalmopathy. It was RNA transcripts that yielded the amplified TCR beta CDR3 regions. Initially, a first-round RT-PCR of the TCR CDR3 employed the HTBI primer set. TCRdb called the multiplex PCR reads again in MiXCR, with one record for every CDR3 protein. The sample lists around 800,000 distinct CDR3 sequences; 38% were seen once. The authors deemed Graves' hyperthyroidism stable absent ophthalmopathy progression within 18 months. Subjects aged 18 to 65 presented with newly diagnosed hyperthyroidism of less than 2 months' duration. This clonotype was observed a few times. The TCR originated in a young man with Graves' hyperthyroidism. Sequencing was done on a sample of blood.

In DNA form, the CDR3 reads TGTGCCAGTAGTATACAGGGAGCTAACACTGAAGCTTTCTTT. Translated: CASSIQGANTEAFF. J is TRBJ1-1 and V is TRBV19, with D possibly TRBD1 on 5 matching bases. With 2 bases removed from V and 2 bases from J, the gap between germline ends came to 9 bases. The CDR3 runs to 14 residues. Germline CDR1 and CDR2: LNHDA and SQIVND (reference sequence).